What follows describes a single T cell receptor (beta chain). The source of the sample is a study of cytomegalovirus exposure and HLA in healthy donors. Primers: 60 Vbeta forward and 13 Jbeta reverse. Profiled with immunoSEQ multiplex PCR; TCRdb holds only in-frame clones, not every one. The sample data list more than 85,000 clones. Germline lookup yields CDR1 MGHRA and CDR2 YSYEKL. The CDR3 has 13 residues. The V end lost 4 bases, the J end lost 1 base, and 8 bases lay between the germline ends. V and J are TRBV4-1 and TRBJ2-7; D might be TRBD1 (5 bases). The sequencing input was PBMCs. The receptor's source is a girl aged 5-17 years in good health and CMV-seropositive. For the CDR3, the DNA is TGCGCCAGCAGCCCGGACACTTCCTACGAGCAGTACGTC. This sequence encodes CASSPDTSYEQYV.